This T cell receptor beta chain is drawn from a study of T-cell memory formation after mild COVID-19. V lost 1 base and J lost 4, with 11 bases in between. This CDR3 comprises 15 residues. CDR1 is LGHDT, CDR2 YNNKEL, per germline (reference sequence). TCRdb passed the 5' RACE reads through MiXCR, listing each CDR3 protein once. The data contain roughly 450,000 distinct CDR3 sequences, 18% of them singletons. The rearrangement links TRBV3-1 to TRBJ1-3; no clear D. Sequences were obtained from PBMCs or a T cell subset sorted from them (not recorded which). This clonotype was sampled from an adult woman who had mild COVID-19 (a few samples of this study predate the infection). Cell type and time point are not known. CDR3 amino acids: CASSQGATMGNTIYF. CDR3 in DNA: TGTGCCAGCAGCCAAGGCGCCACGATGGGAAACACCATATATTTT. Supplemented by reference TRBV3-1 and TRBJ1-3, the full variable domain reads DTAVSQTPKYLVTQMGNDKSIKCEQNLGHDTMYWYKQDSKKFLKIMFSYNNKELIINETVPNRFSPKSPDKAHLNLHINSLELGDSAVYFCASSQGATMGNTIYFGEGSWLTVV.